This is a list of T cell receptor beta chains from one sample in a study of T cells in Graves' hyperthyroidism and ophthalmopathy. TCRdb reanalysed the multiplex PCR reads using MiXCR and keeps one entry per CDR3 protein. Of a few hundred thousand distinct CDR3 sequences listed, approximately 15% were seen once; the top ten hold almost 8%. The specimen was blood. The receptors were gathered from a woman in her late teens or twenties with Graves' hyperthyroidism. The CDR3 runs from the conserved cysteine through the conserved F or W. The size field is filled for only some rows; it gives once, few, many or a size class.

V gene: TRBV27
clone size: NA
J gene: TRBJ2-2
CDR3 protein: CASSLDRDHKRGTGELFF

V gene: TRBV7-8
clone size: many
J gene: TRBJ1-6
CDR3 protein: CASSDGGHSPLHF

V gene: TRBV19
clone size: few
J gene: TRBJ2-7
CDR3 protein: CASSASSGSISEQYF

V gene: TRBV5-5
clone size: many
J gene: TRBJ2-5
CDR3 protein: CASSLSTGTGPETQYF

V gene: TRBV7-9
clone size: many
J gene: TRBJ2-1
CDR3 protein: CASSLLAGKGNEQFF

V gene: TRBV7-2
clone size: many
J gene: TRBJ1-4
CDR3 protein: CASSPPGQGREKLFF

V gene: TRBV5-5
clone size: NA
J gene: TRBJ2-3
CDR3 protein: CANSFLDTQYF

V gene: TRBV12-5
clone size: many
J gene: TRBJ1-1
CDR3 protein: CASGLVRGGRMNTEAFF

V gene: TRBV3-1
clone size: NA
J gene: TRBJ1-4
CDR3 protein: CASSYLLPGTNEKLFF

V gene: TRBV5-1
clone size: many
J gene: TRBJ1-1
CDR3 protein: CASSLGPMNTEAFF

V gene: TRBV9
clone size: many
J gene: TRBJ2-2
CDR3 protein: CASGTANTGELFF

V gene: TRBV7-3
clone size: many
J gene: TRBJ2-7
CDR3 protein: CASSLFSGSSYEQYF

V gene: TRBV20-1
clone size: many
J gene: TRBJ2-1
CDR3 protein: CSASDGRGGPYNEQFF

V gene: TRBV5-5
clone size: many
J gene: TRBJ2-3
CDR3 protein: CASSDQYF

V gene: TRBV12-3/TRBV12-4
clone size: few
J gene: TRBJ2-1
CDR3 protein: CASSFMETGQEDEQFF

V gene: TRBV19
clone size: NA
J gene: TRBJ1-1
CDR3 protein: CASSWSSMNTEAFF

V gene: TRBV6-1
clone size: many
J gene: TRBJ2-1
CDR3 protein: CASSASSGSFNEQFF

V gene: TRBV3-1
clone size: many
J gene: TRBJ2-5
CDR3 protein: CASSRRETQYF

V gene: TRBV5-1
clone size: NA
J gene: TRBJ1-4
CDR3 protein: CASSLPRGANEKLFF

V gene: TRBV19
clone size: many
J gene: TRBJ1-5
CDR3 protein: CASSMDTALRQPQHF

V gene: TRBV14
clone size: few
J gene: TRBJ1-3
CDR3 protein: CASRPLGTADGNTIYF

V gene: TRBV27
clone size: few
J gene: TRBJ2-4
CDR3 protein: CASSKTQGVEKNIQYF

V gene: TRBV12-3/TRBV12-4
clone size: many
J gene: TRBJ2-3
CDR3 protein: CASSDTSGSDTQYF

V gene: TRBV12-3/TRBV12-4
clone size: many
J gene: TRBJ2-1
CDR3 protein: CASSYLPSPDNEQFF

V gene: TRBV28
clone size: NA
J gene: TRBJ1-4
CDR3 protein: CASISGTGNGEKLFF

V gene: TRBV7-8
clone size: many
J gene: TRBJ1-2
CDR3 protein: CASSPGGIGYTF

V gene: TRBV2
clone size: NA
J gene: TRBJ1-2
CDR3 protein: CASSEFSGTYYGYTF

V gene: TRBV20-1
clone size: few
J gene: TRBJ2-2
CDR3 protein: CSAGLGGAGELFF

V gene: TRBV7-9
clone size: NA
J gene: TRBJ1-2
CDR3 protein: CASSVALRDRGKKYTF

V gene: TRBV27
clone size: many
J gene: TRBJ1-2
CDR3 protein: CASSALPAPRSSSYTF

V gene: TRBV6-1
clone size: few
J gene: TRBJ1-6
CDR3 protein: CASSSGSGWANSPLHF

V gene: TRBV19
clone size: few
J gene: TRBJ2-3
CDR3 protein: CASRTSGPPTDTQYF

V gene: TRBV7-6
clone size: NA
J gene: TRBJ2-7
CDR3 protein: CASSSLAGGTYEQYF

V gene: TRBV5-1
clone size: few
J gene: TRBJ1-2
CDR3 protein: CASSLGAAGSYYGYTF

V gene: TRBV19
clone size: NA
J gene: TRBJ1-6
CDR3 protein: CASSAGAFDSPLHF

V gene: TRBV4-1
clone size: once
J gene: TRBJ2-3
CDR3 protein: CASSQEAGGGTDTQYF

V gene: TRBV6-2/TRBV6-3
clone size: many
J gene: TRBJ2-7
CDR3 protein: CASSSILAGVYEQYF

V gene: TRBV6-1
clone size: many
J gene: TRBJ2-5
CDR3 protein: CASSVRDRQETQYF

V gene: TRBV10-3
clone size: many
J gene: TRBJ2-5
CDR3 protein: CAISEAGPETQYF

V gene: TRBV15
clone size: few
J gene: TRBJ2-5
CDR3 protein: CATSRESGTGKTQYF

V gene: TRBV7-9
clone size: many
J gene: TRBJ1-2
CDR3 protein: CASSLAEGIYGYTF

V gene: TRBV20-1
clone size: few
J gene: TRBJ2-7
CDR3 protein: CSARDLQTRAGTSGRLLYEQYF

V gene: TRBV11-2
clone size: many
J gene: TRBJ2-2
CDR3 protein: CASSLVAGSAGELFF

V gene: TRBV11-3
clone size: many
J gene: TRBJ2-1
CDR3 protein: CASSPPPGLEGSHEQFF

V gene: TRBV11-2
clone size: many
J gene: TRBJ2-1
CDR3 protein: CASSLETEQFF

V gene: TRBV29-1
clone size: many
J gene: TRBJ1-2
CDR3 protein: CSVIQWGEPYYGYTF

V gene: TRBV20-1
clone size: NA
J gene: TRBJ1-5
CDR3 protein: CSAGALGAQHF

V gene: TRBV20-1
clone size: many
J gene: TRBJ1-2
CDR3 protein: CSAGPRAGYGYTF

V gene: TRBV2
clone size: NA
J gene: TRBJ1-2
CDR3 protein: CASSGFQGAEGYTF

V gene: TRBV5-8
clone size: many
J gene: TRBJ1-4
CDR3 protein: CASSLYGENEKLFF

V gene: TRBV3-1
clone size: few
J gene: TRBJ2-2
CDR3 protein: CASRPTGDGELFF